Described below is a single T cell receptor (beta chain) sequence and its context. Sequencing was performed with immunoSEQ multiplex PCR; in TCRdb, only in-frame clones are kept and a portion is missing. The sample gives 5,500 to 7,500 clones, approximately 85% of which show up once; more than 4.5% is in the top ten. The germline V gene has CDR1 SEHNR and CDR2 FQNEAQ (reference sequence). The CDR3 has 12 amino acids. V was trimmed by 7 bases and J by 5 bases, leaving 12 bases between them. The sample comes from a study of immune evolution from preneoplasia to lung adenocarcinoma. This TCR was recovered from a person over 45 with lung adenocarcinoma. The material sequenced was FFPE invasive lung adenocarcinoma tissue. The rearrangement uses TRBV7-9 and TRBJ2-7, with D perhaps TRBD1 or TRBD2 (5 bases each). The CDR3 protein is CASTGDGNEQYF. The CDR3 DNA reads TGTGCCAGCACCGGGGACGGCAACGAGCAGTACTTC.